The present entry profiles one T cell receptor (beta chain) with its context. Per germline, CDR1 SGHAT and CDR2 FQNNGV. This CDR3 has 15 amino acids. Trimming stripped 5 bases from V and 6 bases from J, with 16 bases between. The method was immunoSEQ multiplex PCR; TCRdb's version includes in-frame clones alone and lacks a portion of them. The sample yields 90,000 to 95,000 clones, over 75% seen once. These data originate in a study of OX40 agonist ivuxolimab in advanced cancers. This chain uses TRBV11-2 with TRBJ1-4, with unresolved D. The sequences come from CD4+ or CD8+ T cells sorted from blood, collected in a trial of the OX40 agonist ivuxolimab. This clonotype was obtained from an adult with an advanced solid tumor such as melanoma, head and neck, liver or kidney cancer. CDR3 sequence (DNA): TGTGCCAGCAGCCATGGCTCATCCGGTGATGAAAAACTGTTTTTT. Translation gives CASSHGSSGDEKLFF.